The next 16 T cell receptor beta chains were all read from a single sample in a study of human T cells and chemical hapten exposure. The time point denotes: patch test 2, 6 weeks after DPC sensitization. Specified treatment: therapeutic diphenylcyclopropenone sensitization with weekly scalp DPC. One entry per CDR3 protein results from TCRdb running MiXCR on the RACE reads. The profile shows about 140,000 distinct CDR3 sequences, approximately 10% of them singletons. This specimen was whole blood, taken in connection with sensitization to the hapten diphenylcyclopropenone (DPC). The receptors here all came from a woman aged 50 to 60 with alopecia areata. Some clones in this sample may be carry-over from other donors' samples.

The rearrangement uses TRBV29-1 and TRBJ2-3; D is possibly TRBD1 (6 bases). This CDR3 has 13 residues. CDR1 is SQVTM, CDR2 ANQGSEA, per germline. Trimming shortened V by 6 bases and J by 2 bases, and 12 bases separated the two germline ends. CDR3: CSVKGQNTDTQYF. The CDR3 DNA is TGCAGCGTGAAAGGACAGAACACAGATACGCAGTATTTT.

The J gene is TRBJ1-1, the V gene TRBV6-5, with TRBD1 as a possible D gene (5 bases). Trimming pared 0 bases from V and 4 bases from J, leaving 12 bases between. The length of the CDR3 is 15 residues. Germline V lookup: CDR1 MNHEY, CDR2 SVGAGI. The chain's CDR3 is CASSYSMGVRTEAFF. The CDR3 nucleotides are TGTGCCAGCAGTTACTCGATGGGGGTACGCACTGAAGCTTTCTTT.

V usage is TRBV6-2 or TRBV6-3 and J usage is TRBJ1-5; D not certain. V dropped 2 bases and J dropped 5 bases, with 7 bases sitting between them. The CDR3 is made up of 13 amino acids. Per germline, CDR1 MNHEY and CDR2 SVGEGT. The chain's CDR3 is CASSYGGHQPQHF. The DNA for the CDR3 is TGTGCCAGCAGTTACGGAGGCCATCAGCCCCAGCATTTT.

This clonotype was seen many times. The rearrangement uses TRBV11-3 and TRBJ2-1; D might be TRBD2 (5 bases). The CDR3 loop spans 14 amino acids. Trimming took 1 base from V and 5 from J, leaving 9 bases between them. CDR1 and CDR2 from the germline V gene are SGHNT and YENEEA. CDR3 DNA: TGTGCCAGCAGCTTAGGCGAGCGGAACAATGAGCAGTTCTTC. Translated, it gives CASSLGERNNEQFF.

This clonotype was seen ten or more times. The chain is built from TRBV10-3 and TRBJ2-7; D remains unclear. Between the trimmed V and J ends, which lost 0 bases and 5 bases, there was a span of 5 bases. CDR3 length equals 12 residues. Looked up from germline, CDR1 is ENHRY and CDR2 is SYGVKD. CDR3 amino acids: CAISESKNEQYF. As DNA, the CDR3 is TGTGCCATCAGTGAGTCGAAGAACGAGCAGTACTTC.

In this sample, this clonotype turned up once. A junction end diverges from the germline sequence, so it may reflect a read error. This chain connects TRBV7-7 to TRBJ2-2; TRBD1 might be the D (5 bases). The CDR3 covers 13 residues. The germline V gene encodes CDR1 SSHAT and CDR2 FNYEAQ (reference sequence). The CDR3 coding sequence is TGTGCTAGCAGTAGGGGGAACACCGGGGAGCTGTTTTTT. Residues: CASSRGNTGELFF.

This clonotype was picked up many times. CDR3 in amino acids: CATSRPAGPGTDTQYF. CDR3 DNA: TGTGCCACCAGCCGTCCTGCCGGTCCAGGCACAGATACGCAGTATTTT. J is TRBJ2-3 and V is TRBV15; D gene uncertain. The CDR3 is 16 amino acids. CDR1 and CDR2 from the germline V gene are LNHNV and YYDKDF (reference sequence). V was shortened by 5 bases and J by 1 base, with 16 bases between the two germline ends.

This chain links TRBV5-1 with TRBJ2-1; 7 bases fit TRBD2. CDR3 length equals 13 residues. J was trimmed by 6 bases and V by 4 bases; bases with no gene match: 4. Germline CDR1 and CDR2: SGHRS and YFSETQ. This CDR3 is CASSPTSRNEQFF. The CDR3 DNA is TGCGCCAGCAGCCCGACTAGCCGCAATGAGCAGTTCTTC.

This clonotype showed up just a few times. V is TRBV6-2 or TRBV6-3 and J is TRBJ2-5; D is unresolved. CDR3 length: 11 amino acids. Germline lookup yields CDR1 MNHEY and CDR2 SVGEGT. Trimming removed 8 bases from V and 4 bases from J, with 8 bases in between. CDR3 coding DNA: TGTGCCAGCGGACGAGGAGAGACCCAGTACTTC. Its translation: CASGRGETQYF.

V is TRBV9 and J is TRBJ1-3; no firm D call. The V end was cut by 2 bases, the J end by 2 bases, with 11 bases between. Germline CDR1 SGDLS, CDR2 YYNGEE. The CDR3 sequence is 15 residues long. CDR3 sequence: CASSVGVGTGNTIYF. DNA for the CDR3: TGTGCCAGCAGCGTGGGTGTGGGGACTGGAAACACCATATATTTT. Combining the CDR3 with reference TRBV9 and TRBJ1-3 gives the whole variable domain DSGVTQTPKHLITATGQRVTLRCSPRSGDLSVYWYQQSLDQGLQFLIQYYNGEERAKGNILERFSAQQFPDLHSELNLSSLELGDSALYFCASSVGVGTGNTIYFGEGSWLTVV.

The gene calls are TRBV25-1 and TRBJ1-1; D call uncertain. The CDR3 length is 13 residues. Germline CDR1 and CDR2: MGHDK and SYGVNS. V was shortened by 6 bases and J by 1 base, with 9 bases between the two germline ends. CDR3 region: CASRRERNTEAFF. In DNA, the CDR3 is TGTGCCAGCAGGCGGGAGAGGAACACTGAAGCTTTCTTT.

The rearrangement links TRBV13 to TRBJ2-3, with unresolved D. Germline CDR1 is PRHDT and CDR2 is FYEKMQ (reference sequence). V gave up 2 bases and J gave up 7 bases, with 10 bases separating them. The CDR3 loop spans 13 amino acids. DNA for the CDR3: TGTGCCAGCAGCTTAACAACGGTGAATACGCAGTATTTT. It yields the protein CASSLTTVNTQYF.

This clonotype was detected a few times. The gene calls are TRBV19 and TRBJ2-5; D is unresolved. This CDR3 is 16 amino acids long. Trimming pared 5 bases from V and 0 bases from J, leaving 16 bases between. Germline V lookup: CDR1 LNHDA, CDR2 SQIVND (reference sequence). The CDR3 DNA is TGTGCCAGTAGTCCGAACACTGCATCGTACCAAGAGACCCAGTACTTC. Protein product: CASSPNTASYQETQYF.

The chain joins TRBV7-3 to TRBJ2-1, with D possibly being TRBD1 (5 bases). The germline V and J ends were trimmed by 1 base and 5 bases, with 9 bases remaining between them. This CDR3 contains 14 residues. Germline V CDR1 and CDR2: SGHTA, FQGTGA. The CDR3: CASSLNGQDNEQFF. As DNA, the CDR3 is TGTGCCAGCAGCTTAAATGGACAAGACAATGAGCAGTTCTTC.

The V gene is TRBV12-3 or TRBV12-4, the J gene TRBJ2-2; D possibly uses TRBD1 or TRBD2 (5 bases each). The CDR3 loop spans 14 amino acids. The germline V and J ends were trimmed by 3 bases and 1 base, with 6 bases remaining between them. The CDR3 DNA follows: TGTGCCAGCAGTTTTGGGGGGAACACCGGGGAGCTGTTTTTT. It translates to CASSFGGNTGELFF.

This rearrangement joins TRBV10-3 to TRBJ2-7; 7 bases are shared with TRBD1. Germline trimming cut 3 bases from V and 1 base from J; bases unmatched to any gene: 3. The V gene's germline CDR1 is ENHRY and CDR2 SYGVKD. The CDR3 loop spans 14 amino acids. The CDR3 nucleotides are TGTGCCATCAGTGAAATGACAGGGTCCTACGAGCAGTACTTC. It is translated as CAISEMTGSYEQYF.